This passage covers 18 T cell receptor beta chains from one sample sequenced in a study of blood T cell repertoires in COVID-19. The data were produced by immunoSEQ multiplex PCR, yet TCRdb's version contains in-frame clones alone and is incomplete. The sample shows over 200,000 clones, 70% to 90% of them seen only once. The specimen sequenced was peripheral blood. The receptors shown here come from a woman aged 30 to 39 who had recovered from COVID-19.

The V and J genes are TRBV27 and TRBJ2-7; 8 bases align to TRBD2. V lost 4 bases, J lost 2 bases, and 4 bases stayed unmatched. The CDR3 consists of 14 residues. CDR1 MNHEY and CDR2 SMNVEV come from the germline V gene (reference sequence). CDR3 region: CASSSGGVAYEQYF. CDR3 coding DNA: TGTGCCAGCAGTTCGGGGGGGGTGGCCTACGAGCAGTACTTC.

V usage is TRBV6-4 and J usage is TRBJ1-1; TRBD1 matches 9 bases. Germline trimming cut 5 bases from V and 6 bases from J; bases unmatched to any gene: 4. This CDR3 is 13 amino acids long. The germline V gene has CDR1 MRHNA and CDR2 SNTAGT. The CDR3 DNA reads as TGTGCCAGCAGTTGGGACAGGGAGGCTGAAGCTTTCTTT. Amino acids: CASSWDREAEAFF.

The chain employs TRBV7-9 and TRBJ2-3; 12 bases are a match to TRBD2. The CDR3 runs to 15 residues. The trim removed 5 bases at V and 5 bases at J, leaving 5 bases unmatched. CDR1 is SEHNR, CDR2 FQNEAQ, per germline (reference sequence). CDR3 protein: CASSPTSGGLDTQYF. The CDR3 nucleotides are TGTGCCAGCAGCCCGACTAGCGGGGGATTAGATACGCAGTATTTT.

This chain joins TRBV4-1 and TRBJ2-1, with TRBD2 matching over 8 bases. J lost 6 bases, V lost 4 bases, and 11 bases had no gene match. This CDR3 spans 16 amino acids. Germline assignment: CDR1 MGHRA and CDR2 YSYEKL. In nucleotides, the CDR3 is TGCGCCAGCAGCCCAGCGTTGCGGGGGGAGGTCAATGAGCAGTTCTTC. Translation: CASSPALRGEVNEQFF.

CDR3 in amino acids: CASSLAGRDLVNTEAFF. The CDR3 DNA is TGCGCCAGCAGCTTGGCGGGCAGGGATTTAGTGAACACTGAAGCTTTCTTT. This chain links TRBV5-1 with TRBJ1-1, with D possibly matching TRBD1 (5 bases). Germline-derived CDR1 and CDR2 are SGHRS and YFSETQ. Between the trimmed V and J ends, which lost 0 bases and 0 bases, there was a span of 15 bases. The CDR3 spans 17 residues.

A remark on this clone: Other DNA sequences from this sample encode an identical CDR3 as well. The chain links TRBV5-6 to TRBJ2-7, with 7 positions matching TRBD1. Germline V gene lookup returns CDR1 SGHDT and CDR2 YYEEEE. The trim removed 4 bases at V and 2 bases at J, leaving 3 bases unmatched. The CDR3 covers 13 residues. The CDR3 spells CASSPDRAYEQYF. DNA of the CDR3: TGTGCCAGCAGCCCTGACAGGGCCTACGAGCAGTACTTC.

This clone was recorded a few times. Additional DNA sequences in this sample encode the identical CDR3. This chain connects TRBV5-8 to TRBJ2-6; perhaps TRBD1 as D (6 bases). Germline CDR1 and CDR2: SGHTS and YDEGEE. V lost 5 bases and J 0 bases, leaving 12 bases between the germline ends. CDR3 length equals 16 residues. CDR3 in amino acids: CASSSYRVSGANVLTF. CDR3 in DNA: TGTGCCAGCAGTTCTTACAGGGTCTCTGGGGCCAACGTCCTGACTTTC.

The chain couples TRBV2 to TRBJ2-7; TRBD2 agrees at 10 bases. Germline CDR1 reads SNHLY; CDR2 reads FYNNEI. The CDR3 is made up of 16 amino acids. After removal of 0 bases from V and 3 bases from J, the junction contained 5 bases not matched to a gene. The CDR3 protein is CASSEARASGGYEQYF. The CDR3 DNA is TGTGCCAGCAGTGAAGCGCGGGCTAGCGGGGGCTACGAGCAGTACTTC.

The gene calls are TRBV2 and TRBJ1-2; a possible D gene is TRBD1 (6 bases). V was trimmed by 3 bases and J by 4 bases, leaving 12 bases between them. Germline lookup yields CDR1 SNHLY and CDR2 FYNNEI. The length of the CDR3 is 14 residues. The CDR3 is CASSDLTGSYGYTF. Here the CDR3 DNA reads TGTGCCAGCAGTGACCTGACAGGCTCCTATGGCTACACCTTC.

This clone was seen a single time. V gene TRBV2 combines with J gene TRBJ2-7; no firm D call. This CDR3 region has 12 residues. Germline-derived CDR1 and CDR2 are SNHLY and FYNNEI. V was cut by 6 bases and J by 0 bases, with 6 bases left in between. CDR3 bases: TGTGCCAGCAGGCCGGTCTCCTACGAGCAGTACTTC. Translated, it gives CASRPVSYEQYF. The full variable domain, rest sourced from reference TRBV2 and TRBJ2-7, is EPEVTQTPSHQVTQMGQEVILRCVPISNHLYFYWYRQILGQKVEFLVSFYNNEISEKSEIFDDQFSVERPDGSNFTLKIRSTKLEDSAMYFCASRPVSYEQYFGPGTRLTVT.

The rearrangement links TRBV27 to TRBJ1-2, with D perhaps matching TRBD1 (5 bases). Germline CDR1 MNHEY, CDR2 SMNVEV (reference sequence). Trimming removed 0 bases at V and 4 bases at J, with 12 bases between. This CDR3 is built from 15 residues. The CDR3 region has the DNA TGTGCCAGCAGTTTATCGTCAGGGTTACTCTATGGCTACACCTTC. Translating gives CASSLSSGLLYGYTF.

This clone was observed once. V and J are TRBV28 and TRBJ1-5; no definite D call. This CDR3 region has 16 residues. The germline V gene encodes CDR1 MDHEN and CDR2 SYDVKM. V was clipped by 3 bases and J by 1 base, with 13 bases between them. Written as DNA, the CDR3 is TGTGCCAGCAGTTTCCCGGCACTATTAAGCAATCAGCCCCAGCATTTT. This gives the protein CASSFPALLSNQPQHF.

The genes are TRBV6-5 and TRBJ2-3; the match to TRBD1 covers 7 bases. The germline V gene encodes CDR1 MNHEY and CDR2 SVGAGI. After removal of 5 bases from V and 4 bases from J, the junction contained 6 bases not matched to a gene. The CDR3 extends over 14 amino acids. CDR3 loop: CASSPNRGPDTQYF. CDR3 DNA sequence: TGTGCCAGCAGTCCGAACAGGGGCCCAGATACGCAGTATTTT.

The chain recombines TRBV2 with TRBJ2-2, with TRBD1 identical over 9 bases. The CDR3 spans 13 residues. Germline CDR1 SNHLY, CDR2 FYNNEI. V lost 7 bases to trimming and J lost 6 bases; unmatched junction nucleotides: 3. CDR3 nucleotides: TGTGCCAGCAAACAGGGGGCGGCCGGGGAGCTGTTTTTT. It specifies CASKQGAAGELFF.

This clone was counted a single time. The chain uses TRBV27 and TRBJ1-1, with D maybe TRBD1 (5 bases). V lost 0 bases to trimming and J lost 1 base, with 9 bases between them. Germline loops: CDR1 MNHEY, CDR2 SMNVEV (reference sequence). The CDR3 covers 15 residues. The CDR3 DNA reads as TGTGCCAGCAGTTTATCCTACAGGTGGAACACTGAAGCTTTCTTT. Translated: CASSLSYRWNTEAFF.

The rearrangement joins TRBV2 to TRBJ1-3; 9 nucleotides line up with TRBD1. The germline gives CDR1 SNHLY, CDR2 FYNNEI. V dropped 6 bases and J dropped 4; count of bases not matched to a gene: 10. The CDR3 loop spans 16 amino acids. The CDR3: CASRVNRDRAGNTIYF. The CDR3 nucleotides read TGTGCCAGCAGGGTCAATCGGGACAGGGCCGGAAACACCATATATTTT.

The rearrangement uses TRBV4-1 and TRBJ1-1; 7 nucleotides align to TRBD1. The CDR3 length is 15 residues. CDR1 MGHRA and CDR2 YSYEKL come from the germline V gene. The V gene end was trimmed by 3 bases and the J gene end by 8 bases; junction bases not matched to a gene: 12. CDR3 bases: TGCGCCAGCAGCCAGGTAACCGGGACAGCCCCCGAAGCTTTCTTT. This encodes CASSQVTGTAPEAFF.

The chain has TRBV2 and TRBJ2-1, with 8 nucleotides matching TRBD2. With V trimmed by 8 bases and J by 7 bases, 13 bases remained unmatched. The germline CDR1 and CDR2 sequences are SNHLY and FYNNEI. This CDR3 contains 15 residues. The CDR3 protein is CASRQGSGGGNEQFF. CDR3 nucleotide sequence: TGTGCCAGCCGGCAGGGGAGCGGGGGAGGAAATGAGCAGTTCTTC.